The rows below give T cell receptor beta chains drawn from one sample of a study of T cell responses to AZD1222 COVID-19 vaccine. Clones were read by immunoSEQ multiplex PCR, and TCRdb kept only the in-frame ones, dropping some. The sample includes 120,000 to 150,000 clones, approximately 91% of them seen just once. This specimen consisted of peripheral blood, obtained 28 days after the second AZD1222 dose. Receptors originate from an adult who received the AZD1222 COVID-19 vaccine. The CDR3 runs from the conserved cysteine through the conserved F or W. The D gene is left open where the match is weak. Clone size, where shown, is once, few, many, or a class for clones that have expanded.

j_call d_call clone_size v_call cdr3_aa cdr3_nt
TRBJ1-4 NA NA TRBV7-9 CASSSDRQGRIQNEKLFF TGTGCCAGCAGCTCCGACCGGCAGGGCCGGATACAAAATGAAAAACTGTTTTTT
TRBJ2-1 NA NA TRBV6-5 CASRGPGVNEQFF TGTGCCAGCAGGGGGCCAGGGGTCAATGAGCAGTTCTTC
TRBJ2-1 TRBD1 NA TRBV11-2 CASSLGTGAYNEQFF TGTGCCAGCAGCTTAGGGACAGGGGCGTACAATGAGCAGTTCTTC
TRBJ1-2 TRBD1 once TRBV5-4 CASSSGDSYGYTF TGTGCCAGCAGCTCCGGGGACAGTTATGGCTACACCTTC
TRBJ1-5 NA NA TRBV7-9 CASSLAGGNQPQHF TGTGCCAGCAGCTTAGCGGGGGGTAATCAGCCCCAGCATTTT
TRBJ2-3 NA NA TRBV5-5 CASSSGQVIDTQYF TGTGCCAGCAGCTCGGGGCAGGTGATAGATACGCAGTATTTT
TRBJ2-7 NA NA TRBV3-1/TRBV3-2 CASSHWTRYEQYF TGTGCCAGCAGCCACTGGACTCGCTACGAGCAGTACTTC
TRBJ2-3 NA NA TRBV5-1 CASSQTLVDTQYF TGCGCCAGCAGCCAAACCTTAGTGGATACGCAGTATTTT
TRBJ2-7 NA NA TRBV7-2 CASSLASQGNEQYF TGTGCCAGCAGCTTAGCTTCGCAGGGGAACGAGCAGTACTTC
TRBJ2-7 NA once TRBV29-1 CSAGQTYEQYF TGCAGCGCAGGACAGACCTACGAGCAGTACTTC
TRBJ1-1 NA NA TRBV5-1 CASSLPGGEAFF TGCGCCAGCAGCTTGCCCGGCGGTGAAGCTTTCTTT
TRBJ1-1 NA few TRBV6-1 CASSEAGRSSTEAFF TGTGCCAGCAGTGAAGCCGGAAGGAGTTCCACTGAAGCTTTCTTT
TRBJ1-1 NA NA TRBV25-1 CASRQGLNTEAFF TGTGCCAGCAGGCAGGGATTAAACACTGAAGCTTTCTTT
TRBJ1-5 TRBD1 NA TRBV5-8 CASTPTGNQPQHF TGTGCCAGCACCCCGACAGGGAATCAGCCCCAGCATTTT
TRBJ1-1 NA NA TRBV3-1/TRBV3-2 CASSADMNTEAFF TGTGCCAGCAGCGCAGACATGAACACTGAAGCTTTCTTT
TRBJ1-3 NA NA TRBV7-2 CASSLGPMGSGNTIYF TGTGCCAGCAGCTTAGGCCCCATGGGATCTGGAAACACCATATATTTT
TRBJ1-2 TRBD1 NA TRBV15 CATSRDGTGRYGYTF TGTGCCACCAGCAGAGATGGGACAGGAAGATATGGCTACACCTTC
TRBJ1-1 NA NA TRBV19 CASSRRQVPEAFF TGTGCCAGTAGTCGGAGACAGGTGCCTGAAGCTTTCTTT
TRBJ2-2 TRBD1 NA TRBV25-1 CASRGQANTGELFF TGTGCCAGCAGAGGACAGGCTAACACCGGGGAGCTGTTTTTT
TRBJ2-5 TRBD2 NA TRBV2 CASSELSASGVDQETQYF TGTGCCAGCAGTGAACTCTCGGCTAGCGGGGTGGATCAAGAGACCCAGTACTTC
TRBJ2-3 NA NA TRBV11-2 CATSPTDTQYF TGTGCCACCTCCCCCACAGATACGCAGTATTTT
TRBJ2-7 TRBD2 NA TRBV6-5 CASSYDGGSSYEQYF TGTGCCAGCAGTTACGATGGCGGGAGCTCCTACGAGCAGTACTTC
TRBJ2-6 NA NA TRBV7-9 CASSLSGSGANVLTF TGTGCCAGCAGCTTAAGTGGATCTGGGGCCAACGTCCTGACTTTC
TRBJ1-2 NA once TRBV4-2 CASSQEGGDGYTF TGTGCCAGCAGCCAAGAGGGAGGAGATGGCTACACCTTC
TRBJ2-1 TRBD2 NA TRBV19 CASSRLADSYNEQFF TGTGCCAGTAGTAGACTAGCGGACTCATACAATGAGCAGTTCTTC
TRBJ2-7 TRBD2 NA TRBV19 CASSIAGGGNYEQYF TGTGCCAGTAGTATAGCGGGCGGGGGTAACTACGAGCAGTACTTC
TRBJ2-1 NA NA TRBV20-1 CSATQYNEQFF TGCAGTGCTACACAGTACAATGAGCAGTTCTTC
TRBJ1-2 TRBD1 NA TRBV9 CASSVDRGLYGYTF TGTGCCAGCAGCGTGGACAGGGGGCTGTATGGCTACACCTTC
TRBJ1-1 NA NA TRBV6-4 CASSPGHLNTEAFF TGTGCCAGCAGTCCGGGACATTTGAACACTGAAGCTTTCTTT